These 5 T cell receptor beta chains originate from one sample sequenced in a study of blood T cell repertoires in COVID-19. Profiling relied on immunoSEQ multiplex PCR, and the TCRdb table lists in-frame clones only, not all of them. The sample comprises some 25,000 clones, about 76% of which are singletons, and about 6.5% rests with the top ten. The sequenced sample was peripheral blood. The receptor set was obtained from a man aged 70-80 years with acute or convalescent COVID-19.

The rearrangement joins TRBV5-4 to TRBJ2-1; tentative D call: TRBD2 (6 bases). The CDR3 covers 16 residues. Germline values: CDR1 SGHNT, CDR2 YYREEE (reference sequence). V was shortened by 3 bases and J by 0 bases, with 13 bases between the two germline ends. The chain's CDR3 is CASSYRRGSSYNEQFF. In DNA, the CDR3 is TGTGCCAGCAGCTATCGTCGGGGGTCCTCCTACAATGAGCAGTTCTTC. The full variable domain, completed using reference TRBV5-4 and TRBJ2-1, is ETGVTQSPTHLIKTRGQQVTLRCSSQSGHNTVSWYQQALGQGPQFIFQYYREEENGRGNFPPRFSGLQFPNYSSELNVNALELDDSALYLCASSYRRGSSYNEQFFGPGTRLTVL.

The CDR3 protein is CASSPDRGTTNEKLFF. DNA for the CDR3: TGTGCCAGCTCACCTGACAGGGGAACAACTAATGAAAAACTGTTTTTT. J is TRBJ1-4 and V is TRBV18; 8 bases match TRBD1. The CDR3 extends over 16 amino acids. V shed 3 bases and J 0 bases; nucleotides not matched to a gene: 3. Germline CDR1 KGHSH, CDR2 LQKENI.

The CDR3 nucleotides read TGTGCCTGGGTGGGACAGGGGGCATTCTACGAGCAGTACTTC. Protein: CAWVGQGAFYEQYF. V and J are TRBV30 and TRBJ2-7, with 12 bases that match TRBD1. CDR3 length: 14 amino acids. Germline loops: CDR1 GTSNPN, CDR2 SVGIG (reference sequence). After removal of 5 bases from V and 3 bases from J, the junction contained 5 bases not matched to a gene. The full variable domain, with the rest looked up from reference TRBV30 and TRBJ2-7, is SQTIHQWPATLVQPVGSPLSLECTVEGTSNPNLYWYRQAAGRGLQLLFYSVGIGQISSEVPQNLSASRPQDRQFILSSKKLLLSDSGFYLCAWVGQGAFYEQYFGPGTRLTVT.

This CDR3 is CASSQDQPGQVHPLHF. CDR3 bases: TGTGCCAGCAGCCAAGATCAGCCGGGACAGGTCCATCCCCTCCACTTT. The chain is built from TRBV3-1 (or the pseudogene TRBV3-2) and TRBJ1-6, with 8 bases lining up with TRBD1. The V segment lost 0 bases and the J segment 13 bases; nucleotides outside the gene matches: 11. The CDR3 is 16 residues long. Germline V CDR1 and CDR2: LGHDT, YNNKEL (reference sequence).

The chain links TRBV7-2 to TRBJ2-4, with TRBD2 matching 12 bases. Trimming at V came to 5 bases and at J to 8 bases, leaving 4 bases not matched to a gene. Per germline, CDR1 SGHTA and CDR2 FQGNSA. This CDR3 contains 14 residues. CDR3 region: CASSRTSGAYIQYF. In nucleotides, the CDR3 is TGTGCCAGCAGCCGGACTAGCGGGGCTTACATTCAGTACTTC.